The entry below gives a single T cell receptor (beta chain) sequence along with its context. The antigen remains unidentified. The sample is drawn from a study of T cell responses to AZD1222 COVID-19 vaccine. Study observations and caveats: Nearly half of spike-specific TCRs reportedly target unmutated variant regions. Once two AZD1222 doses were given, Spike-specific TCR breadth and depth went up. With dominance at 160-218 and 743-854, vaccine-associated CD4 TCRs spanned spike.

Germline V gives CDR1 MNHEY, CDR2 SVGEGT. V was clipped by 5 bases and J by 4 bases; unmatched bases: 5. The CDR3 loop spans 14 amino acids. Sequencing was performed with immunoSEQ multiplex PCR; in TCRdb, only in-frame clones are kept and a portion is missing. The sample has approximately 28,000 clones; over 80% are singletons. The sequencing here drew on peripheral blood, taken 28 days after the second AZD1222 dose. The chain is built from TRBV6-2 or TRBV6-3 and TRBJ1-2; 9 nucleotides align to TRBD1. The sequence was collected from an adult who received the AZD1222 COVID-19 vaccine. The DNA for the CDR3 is TGTGCCAGCAGTCGCCCGACAGGGGGCTATGGCTACACCTTC. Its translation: CASSRPTGGYGYTF.